These 7 T cell receptor beta chains came from one sample sequenced in a study of cytomegalovirus exposure and HLA in healthy donors. The primer mix had 60 Vbeta and 13 Jbeta primers. The method was immunoSEQ multiplex PCR; TCRdb's version includes in-frame clones alone and lacks a portion of them. The sample consists of about 190,000 clones, 75% to 90% of them appearing once. The sample comprised PBMCs. The receptors originated from a boy under 10 years old in good health and CMV-seronegative.

This sequence joins TRBV9 and TRBJ1-5; 7 bases are shared with TRBD1. V trimming: 0 bases; J trimming: 4 bases; junction bases outside the gene matches: 4. The CDR3 loop spans 15 amino acids. CDR1 is SGDLS, CDR2 YYNGEE, per germline. CDR3 bases: TGTGCCAGCAGCGTAGGACAGGGAAAGAATCAGCCCCAGCATTTT. Amino acids: CASSVGQGKNQPQHF.

The chain has TRBV9 and TRBJ2-1; possibly TRBD2 for D (5 bases). V lost 4 bases to trimming and J lost 5 bases, with 16 bases between them. Germline V lookup: CDR1 SGDLS, CDR2 YYNGEE. CDR3 length: 15 residues. In DNA form, the CDR3 reads TGTGCCAGCAGCCCCCCGGGGAAGCGGCACAATGAGCAGTTCTTC. Amino acids: CASSPPGKRHNEQFF.

DNA for the CDR3: TGTGCCAGCAGACCTCTCGGGACAGCTACTTCTGGGGCCAACGTCCTGACTTTC. Its translation is CASRPLGTATSGANVLTF. The chain recombines TRBV27 with TRBJ2-6; 7 bases are a match to TRBD1. The CDR3 is made up of 18 amino acids. In germline, CDR1 is MNHEY, CDR2 SMNVEV (reference sequence). J gave up 1 base and V 6 bases, and 12 bases lay outside the gene matches.

This clone was counted a single time. The CDR3 loop is CAVRGGTDDEQYV. CDR3 nucleotide sequence: TGTGCCGTCAGAGGGGGGACAGATGACGAGCAGTACGTC. The V and J genes are TRBV6-1 and TRBJ2-7; D may be TRBD1 (7 bases). V was pared by 11 bases and J by 5 bases, with 19 bases between. This CDR3 has 13 residues. Germline V gene sequence: CDR1 MNHNS, CDR2 SASEGT.

This clone came up a few times. The chain joins TRBV19 to TRBJ2-7, with 9 nucleotides matching TRBD2. The V gene's germline CDR1 is LNHDA and CDR2 SQIVND (reference sequence). The CDR3 is 14 amino acids. Losses at the gene ends were 4 bases for V and 5 bases for J; bases not matched to a gene: 6. CDR3 residues: CASSTSGKDDEQYF. The DNA of the CDR3 is TGTGCCAGTAGTACTAGCGGGAAAGACGACGAGCAGTACTTC.

This chain joins TRBV11-1 and TRBJ2-3; 8 nucleotides match TRBD1. With V trimmed by 3 bases and J by 3 bases, 5 bases remained unmatched. Germline assignment: CDR1 SGHAT and CDR2 FQDESV (reference sequence). CDR3 length: 15 amino acids. This chain's CDR3 is CASSLNRGLTDTQYF. CDR3 nucleotides: TGTGCCAGCAGCTTGAACAGGGGGTTGACAGATACGCAGTATTTT.

V and J are TRBV18 and TRBJ2-1; D may be TRBD1 (6 bases). V was shortened by 2 bases and J by 3 bases, with 11 bases between the two germline ends. The CDR3 totals 15 residues. Per the germline V gene, CDR1 is KGHSH and CDR2 is LQKENI. The chain's CDR3 is CASSPTGSNYNEQFF. Here the CDR3 DNA reads TGTGCCAGCTCACCAACAGGGTCCAACTACAATGAGCAGTTCTTC.